Sequencing of this T cell receptor (beta chain) was carried out in a study of blood T cells in healthy people across ages (dated by TCRdb to about 2015). Regarding the study in general: In model experiments, template switching captured about one uniquely barcoded TCR beta cDNA molecule for every two T cells. Using deep sequencing normalized with unique cDNA molecular identifiers, the study measured how TCR beta repertoire diversity changes with age. For two donors (one aged 18 to 30 and one aged 80 or older), the study analyzed two additional independent replicas of 1 million unique cDNA reads from the same blood draw. Four age groups were formed from the donors: young (average approximately 15 years), middle-aged (approximately 41), aged (around 62) and long-lived (more than 75). To avoid experimental bias, donors of different ages were spread randomly across the sequencing lanes. What the research found in general, with its limitations: Estimates of total diversity from one million sequenced T cells were regarded as lower bounds and underestimates. The percentage of naive T cells measured by flow cytometry correlated strongly with observed TCR beta diversity. Since profiling was done on bulk unsorted PBMCs, naive and antigen-experienced compartments could not be conclusively compared. As age increased, observed TCR beta diversity per million T cells dropped in a roughly linear way, and a significant reduction was already evident by age roughly 40. Because donor CMV infection status was unknown, age-related changes in expanded clonotypes were potentially confounded. Compared with the aged group, more naive CD4+ T cells, fewer expanded clones and increased TCR diversity were shown by the long-lived group, suggesting age selection.

Library preparation used 5' RACE. Sequencing used an Illumina HiSeq 2500. The second PCR ran for about 7 to 11 cycles and used a J-beta primer mix along with a sample-barcoded 5' primer. Each TCR beta cDNA molecule received a unique molecular identifier from a template-switch 5' adaptor carrying 12 random nucleotides. At least 2.5 million CDR3-containing paired-end reads were obtained from each sample. The Mint cDNA synthesis kit, primed by a TRBC-specific oligonucleotide, was used to synthesize first-strand cDNA from all RNA. Following uracil-DNA glycosylase treatment, all cDNA underwent a first 18-cycle PCR with the universal primers M1SS and BC2_uni_R. Per the source publication's procedure: Normalization of each sample was performed by random selection of 1 million high-quality reads, each carrying a distinct molecular identifier. Instead of being binned into consensus sequences, reads that shared molecular identifiers were thrown out. MiTCR, run with a Q25 quality threshold and the strictest error-elimination algorithm, handled CDR3 identification, clonotype clustering and error correction. Lower-bound total TCR beta diversity was estimated with a nonparametric unseen species model using Euler transformation. Starting from the raw public reads, TCRdb applied fastp trimming at Q25, assembled clones with MiXCR and retained in-frame beta chains. Identical CDR3 protein sequences are pooled into one entry, listed with their most common genes and DNA. The V and J calls were determined by TCRdb, not by the authors. This sample lists approximately 940,000 distinct CDR3 sequences; roughly 50% were detected once. About an eighth of the sample comes from the top ten.

Including the terminal cysteine and phenylalanine, the CDR3 comprises 12 residues. CDR3 DNA only is kept here, 36 bases in frame from base 1. CDR1 and CDR2 are read off the germline V gene as MNHEY and SVGEGT. A distance of 8 bases separates the germline ends of V and J, which lose 2 bases and 6 bases respectively. Systemically healthy Caucasian individuals from Russia, some 40 in total and aged about 6 to 100 years, were included as donors. About 10 milliliters of peripheral blood were collected from each donor into EDTA-treated Vacutainer tubes. Ficoll-Paque density-gradient centrifugation was used to isolate PBMCs, with at least 6.5 million per sample. Trizol reagent was used to extract total RNA from PBMCs, with at least 5.5 micrograms per sample. For every donor, flow cytometry on a PBMC aliquot measured the percentage of naive CD45RAhigh/CD27high T cells. About this clonotype itself: The antigen it binds to is not known. Within one base of it there is no much larger clone, and no base qualities were kept.

The source is a man aged 25 to 40 in good health. Recombination joined TRBV6-2 or TRBV6-3 with TRBJ2-7; no D gene can be assigned with confidence. The source material was blood. The CDR3 amino acid sequence is: CASSYGRGEQYF. In nucleotide form, the sequence is TGTGCCAGCAGTTACGGGCGAGGCGAGCAGTACTTC.